This T cell receptor beta chain was observed in a study of response to subunit inactivated influenza vaccine. This CDR3 contains 16 residues. Germline CDR1 reads MNHEY; CDR2 reads SMNVEV (reference sequence). J gave up 7 bases and V 0 bases, and 3 bases lay outside the gene matches. A single record per CDR3 protein comes from TCRdb applying MiXCR to the RT-PCR reads. The table includes 650,000 to 700,000 distinct CDR3 sequences, 15% to 18% detected once. This sequence joins TRBV27 and TRBJ2-2; 12 bases fit TRBD1. This receptor was obtained from a man aged 50 or older who received an inactivated influenza vaccine. This sample comprised PBMCs from blood, obtained about 11 days after vaccination. The CDR3 loop is CASSLSRDRGLGELFF. For the CDR3, the DNA is TGTGCCAGCAGTTTATCCCGGGACAGGGGGCTCGGGGAGCTGTTTTTT.